Listed here are 31 T cell receptor beta chains from one sample, sequenced in a study of blood T cell repertoires in COVID-19. Sequenced by immunoSEQ multiplex PCR; TCRdb stores in-frame clones only, minus some. The sample contains some 100,000 clones, approximately 81% of which appear only once. The sequencing sample was made of peripheral blood. The origin of the receptors is a man aged 55 to 70 with acute or convalescent COVID-19.

The CDR3: CAIKTRYPGNTIYF. CDR3 DNA sequence: TGTGCCATCAAAACCAGATACCCTGGAAACACCATATATTTT. The chain combines TRBV28 with TRBJ1-3; no firm D call. The CDR3 contains 14 residues. The germline V gene has CDR1 MDHEN and CDR2 SYDVKM. With 10 bases removed from V and 2 bases from J, the gap between germline ends came to 15 bases. Combining the CDR3 with reference TRBV28 and TRBJ1-3 gives the whole variable domain DVKVTQSSRYLVKRTGEKVFLECVQDMDHENMFWYRQDPGLGLRLIYFSYDVKMKEKGDIPEGYSVSREKKERFSLILESASTNQTSMYLCAIKTRYPGNTIYFGEGSWLTVV.

The chain uses TRBV3-1 (or the pseudogene TRBV3-2) and TRBJ2-7, with 9 bases fitting TRBD2. The length of the CDR3 is 16 residues. Germline V gives CDR1 LGHDT, CDR2 YNNKEL (reference sequence). V was clipped by 2 bases and J by 5 bases; unmatched bases: 10. CDR3 sequence: CASSQHQAGGRNEQYF. The CDR3 nucleotides are TGTGCCAGCAGCCAACACCAGGCGGGAGGGAGGAACGAGCAGTACTTC.

V gene TRBV5-1 combines with J gene TRBJ2-2; TRBD1 agrees at 9 bases. Trimming at V came to 2 bases and at J to 4 bases, leaving 6 bases not matched to a gene. CDR1 SGHRS and CDR2 YFSETQ come from the germline V gene. CDR3 length equals 16 residues. The CDR3 region is CASSLQGAQGTGELFF. Here the CDR3 DNA reads TGCGCCAGCAGCTTACAGGGGGCGCAAGGCACCGGGGAGCTGTTTTTT.

The rearrangement joins TRBV6-5 to TRBJ2-1; TRBD2 matches 7 bases. Germline CDR1 MNHEY, CDR2 SVGAGI. The CDR3 sequence is 12 residues long. V trimming: 9 bases; J trimming: 8 bases; junction bases outside the gene matches: 7. The CDR3 here is CASGRGRDEQFF. The CDR3 DNA reads as TGTGCCAGTGGTCGCGGGAGAGATGAGCAGTTCTTC.

This chain links TRBV24-1 with TRBJ2-2; 10 nucleotides line up with TRBD1. V trimming: 3 bases; J trimming: 5 bases; junction bases outside the gene matches: 8. Germline V CDR1 and CDR2: KGHDR, SFDVKD. The CDR3 has 17 residues. The CDR3 region has the DNA TGTGCCACCAGTGATACGACAGGGGGCGGACGGACCGGGGAGCTGTTTTTT. This translates into CATSDTTGGGRTGELFF.

The gene calls are TRBV7-2 and TRBJ2-1, with TRBD1 as a possible D gene (5 bases). Germline assignment: CDR1 SGHTA and CDR2 FQGNSA. V lost 2 bases and J 4 bases, leaving 9 bases between the germline ends. The CDR3 extends over 14 amino acids. CDR3 DNA sequence: TGTGCCAGCAGCTTACAGGGATTATACAATGAGCAGTTCTTC. Protein: CASSLQGLYNEQFF.

This clone was seen more than once but under ten times. The sample contains more than one DNA sequence encoding this CDR3. This chain joins TRBV20-1 and TRBJ2-7; possibly TRBD1 for D (6 bases). Germline V gene sequence: CDR1 DFQATT, CDR2 SNEGSKA (reference sequence). Trimming left V 2 bases short and J 4 bases short, with 6 bases between. The CDR3 spans 11 residues. The CDR3 nucleotides are TGCAGTGCTAGACAGGGGTACGAGCAGTACTTC. Amino acid sequence: CSARQGYEQYF.

The genes are TRBV4-1 and TRBJ2-3; 7 bases fit TRBD1. The germline CDR1 and CDR2 sequences are MGHRA and YSYEKL. The CDR3 has 15 amino acids. The junction had 5 bases not matched to a gene; V was cut back by 3 bases and J by 2 bases. This CDR3 is CASSQPTGITDTQYF. In DNA form, the CDR3 reads TGCGCCAGCAGCCAGCCGACAGGGATCACAGATACGCAGTATTTT.

CDR3 loop: CASSYQLQGNTEAFF. The CDR3 nucleotides are TGTGCCAGCAGCTATCAACTACAGGGGAACACTGAAGCTTTCTTT. J is TRBJ1-1 and V is TRBV7-2; tentatively, D is TRBD1 (6 bases). Trimming took 4 bases from V and 1 from J, leaving 13 bases between them. The CDR3 covers 15 residues. Germline V gene sequence: CDR1 SGHTA, CDR2 FQGNSA.

This clone was picked up a small number of times. The V gene is TRBV30, the J gene TRBJ1-2; D is possibly TRBD1 (6 bases). V was shortened by 0 bases and J by 0 bases, with 11 bases between the two germline ends. CDR3 length: 15 residues. Germline V lookup: CDR1 GTSNPN, CDR2 SVGIG (reference sequence). The CDR3 coding sequence is TGTGCCTGGAGTGTCGCGGGGGCCCCTAACTATGGCTACACCTTC. This gives the protein CAWSVAGAPNYGYTF.

The CDR3 DNA reads as TGTGCCACCAGCAGAGAGGTGAAAGCGGGGGGCCCAGATACGCAGTATTTT. Its translation: CATSREVKAGGPDTQYF. This sequence joins TRBV15 and TRBJ2-3; TRBD2 agrees at 9 bases. The length of the CDR3 is 17 residues. V shed 0 bases, J shed 4 bases, and the junction held 8 bases outside the gene matches. Per the germline V gene, CDR1 is LNHNV and CDR2 is YYDKDF (reference sequence). The variable domain in full, completed from reference TRBV15 and TRBJ2-3, reads DAMVIQNPRYQVTQFGKPVTLSCSQTLNHNVMYWYQQKSSQAPKLLFHYYDKDFNNEADTPDNFQSRRPNTSFCFLDIRSPGLGDTAMYLCATSREVKAGGPDTQYFGPGTRLTVL.

This sequence joins TRBV7-9 and TRBJ2-7; 10 bases are a match to TRBD2. The germline V gene encodes CDR1 SEHNR and CDR2 FQNEAQ (reference sequence). V was pared by 5 bases and J by 6 bases, with 7 bases of the junction left unmatched. The CDR3 runs to 14 residues. The CDR3 DNA is TGTGCCAGCAGCCCCGGGTGGACTAGCGGCGAGCAGTACTTC. Translated, it gives CASSPGWTSGEQYF.

The CDR3 coding sequence is TGTGCCAGCAGCGTAAACGTTGGGAGTGGAGACTCTGGGGCCAACGTCCTGACTTTC. It yields the protein CASSVNVGSGDSGANVLTF. The V gene is TRBV9, the J gene TRBJ2-6; D might be TRBD2 (5 bases). The V and J ends lost 1 base and 0 bases respectively, with 17 bases between them. Germline lookup yields CDR1 SGDLS and CDR2 YYNGEE. The CDR3 covers 19 residues.

Regarding this clone: This specimen includes other DNA sequences encoding the same CDR3. The J gene is TRBJ1-5, the V gene TRBV19; no definite D call. CDR1 is LNHDA, CDR2 SQIVND, per germline (reference sequence). The V end lost 2 bases, the J end lost 0 bases, and 5 bases lay between the germline ends. The CDR3 sequence is 14 residues long. DNA for the CDR3: TGTGCCAGTAGTATACGCGATAGCAATCAGCCCCAGCATTTT. Translation: CASSIRDSNQPQHF.

J is TRBJ2-7 and V is TRBV7-6; D possibly corresponds to TRBD1 (6 bases). The CDR3 length is 13 residues. Germline values: CDR1 SGHVS, CDR2 FNYEAQ. V was pared by 5 bases and J by 3 bases, with 11 bases between. The CDR3 nucleotides are TGTGCCAGCAGCGTGGACAGTCGCTACGAGCAGTACTTC. Its protein is CASSVDSRYEQYF.

The rearrangement uses TRBV27 and TRBJ2-1; 8 positions agree with TRBD1. Germline CDR1 is MNHEY and CDR2 is SMNVEV (reference sequence). The CDR3 is 16 amino acids. V shed 2 bases, J shed 6 bases, and the junction held 9 bases outside the gene matches. CDR3 amino acids: CASSLQGAGWVNEQFF. CDR3 nucleotide sequence: TGTGCCAGCAGTTTACAGGGGGCCGGGTGGGTCAATGAGCAGTTCTTC.

This clone was counted only a few times. This chain uses TRBV5-8 with TRBJ1-4, with 7 bases lining up with TRBD1. The CDR3 loop spans 17 amino acids. V trimming: 0 bases; J trimming: 0 bases; junction bases outside the gene matches: 5. CDR1 is SGHTS and CDR2 is YDEGEE in the germline V gene. CDR3 nucleotide sequence: TGTGCCAGCAGCTTGGGATTTGGGACAGCAACTAATGAAAAACTGTTTTTT. Translated: CASSLGFGTATNEKLFF.

V usage is TRBV2 and J usage is TRBJ2-7; the match to TRBD1 covers 8 bases. V trimming: 6 bases; J trimming: 7 bases; junction bases outside the gene matches: 17. The CDR3 is made up of 16 amino acids. Germline CDR1 and CDR2: SNHLY and FYNNEI. The CDR3 DNA follows: TGTGCCAGCAGCGCCATGACGGACAGGGCGAGTCGAGAGCAGTACTTC. Amino acids: CASSAMTDRASREQYF. Full variable domain (rest looked up from reference TRBV2 and TRBJ2-7): EPEVTQTPSHQVTQMGQEVILRCVPISNHLYFYWYRQILGQKVEFLVSFYNNEISEKSEIFDDQFSVERPDGSNFTLKIRSTKLEDSAMYFCASSAMTDRASREQYFGPGTRLTVT.

The rearrangement joins TRBV2 to TRBJ2-7; D not certain. This CDR3 is 11 amino acids long. V lost 5 bases and J 0 bases, leaving 2 bases between the germline ends. Germline-derived CDR1 and CDR2 are SNHLY and FYNNEI. CDR3 amino acids: CASSYSYEQYF. DNA of the CDR3: TGTGCCAGCAGTTACTCCTACGAGCAGTACTTC.

The chain links TRBV11-3 to TRBJ1-2, with TRBD1 matching over 9 bases. Germline CDR1 is SGHNT and CDR2 is YENEEA. The ends lost 5 bases at V and 4 bases at J; junction bases unmatched: 8. CDR3 size: 15 residues. In nucleotides, the CDR3 is TGTGCCAGCAGCGGAACAGGGGGCATGGCCTATGGCTACACCTTC. The encoded protein is CASSGTGGMAYGYTF.

In its sample, this clone was seen a few times. The rearrangement joins TRBV7-2 to TRBJ1-2, with D unresolved. The CDR3 is 15 residues long. Germline V gene data show CDR1 as SGHTA and CDR2 as FQGNSA. Trimming shortened V by 2 bases and J by 4 bases, and 14 bases separated the two germline ends. CDR3 nucleotide sequence: TGTGCCAGCAGCTTAAGCTTAACAGTTCTCTATGGCTACACCTTC. Translating it yields CASSLSLTVLYGYTF.

The chain uses TRBV6-5 and TRBJ2-7; no firm D call. V was cut by 1 base and J by 2 bases, with 12 bases left in between. This CDR3 region has 15 residues. Germline V lookup: CDR1 MNHEY, CDR2 SVGAGI. The CDR3 sequence is CASSYYGLNPYEQYF. The CDR3 nucleotides are TGTGCCAGCAGTTACTACGGTTTGAACCCCTACGAGCAGTACTTC.

DNA of the CDR3: TGTGCCAGCAGCTTAACGGACAGGAACTACGAGCAGTACTTC. Residues: CASSLTDRNYEQYF. V and J are TRBV7-2 and TRBJ2-7; 7 nucleotides agree with TRBD1. The CDR3 is made up of 14 amino acids. Per germline, CDR1 SGHTA and CDR2 FQGNSA. V lost 2 bases and J lost 3; bases outside the gene matches: 4.

The chain has TRBV11-3 and TRBJ2-1; 12 bases match TRBD2. After removal of 5 bases from V and 10 bases from J, the junction contained 12 bases not matched to a gene. The CDR3 contains 16 residues. Per germline, CDR1 SGHNT and CDR2 YENEEA. The CDR3 bases are TGTGCCAGCAGCCGAGGTCGACTAGCGGGGGCGTGGGAGCAGTTCTTC. Translation: CASSRGRLAGAWEQFF.

The chain joins TRBV27 to TRBJ2-1; TRBD2 is a possible D gene (6 bases). V gave up 1 base and J gave up 9 bases, with 16 bases separating them. Germline CDR1 is MNHEY and CDR2 is SMNVEV (reference sequence). This CDR3 is 15 amino acids long. CDR3 sequence reads: CASSLLRLAAGEQFF. The CDR3 DNA reads as TGTGCCAGCAGTTTATTAAGATTAGCGGCGGGTGAGCAGTTCTTC.

The chain carries TRBV29-1 and TRBJ2-5, with TRBD1 matching 8 bases. In germline, CDR1 is SQVTM, CDR2 ANQGSEA. This CDR3 contains 12 residues. V shed 7 bases, J shed 5 bases, and the junction held 6 bases outside the gene matches. The CDR3 region is CSGKTGEETQYF. The CDR3 region has the DNA TGCAGCGGGAAGACAGGGGAGGAGACCCAGTACTTC.

The V gene is TRBV5-6, the J gene TRBJ1-5; tentative D call: TRBD1 (6 bases). V lost 4 bases and J 3 bases, leaving 11 bases between the germline ends. CDR1 SGHDT and CDR2 YYEEEE come from the germline V gene. This CDR3 comprises 14 residues. CDR3 DNA: TGTGCCAGCAGCCACGGACAGTTCAATCAGCCCCAGCATTTT. It codes for CASSHGQFNQPQHF.

V usage is TRBV14 and J usage is TRBJ2-2, with D perhaps matching TRBD1 (5 bases). Germline V gives CDR1 SGHDN, CDR2 FVKESK. V lost 4 bases and J 4 bases, leaving 19 bases between the germline ends. CDR3 size: 17 residues. CDR3 sequence (DNA): TGTGCCAGCAGCCCGCTTTGGGGTCAGGGTGGCACCGGGGAGCTGTTTTTT. It encodes CASSPLWGQGGTGELFF.

The CDR3 is CASSRDITYEQYF. Here the CDR3 DNA reads TGTGCCAGCAGCCGGGACATAACCTACGAGCAGTACTTC. The rearrangement joins TRBV5-6 to TRBJ2-7; TRBD1 is a possible D gene (6 bases). Trimming pared 4 bases from V and 2 bases from J, leaving 10 bases between. CDR1 SGHDT and CDR2 YYEEEE come from the germline V gene. The CDR3 runs to 13 residues.

This chain connects TRBV19 to TRBJ1-5; 7 bases line up with TRBD1. The CDR3 loop spans 13 amino acids. After removal of 4 bases from V and 4 bases from J, the junction contained 1 base not matched to a gene. In germline, CDR1 is LNHDA, CDR2 SQIVND (reference sequence). The chain's CDR3 is CASSRQGNQPQHF. The DNA for the CDR3 is TGTGCCAGTAGTAGACAGGGAAATCAGCCCCAGCATTTT. Filled out from reference TRBV19 and TRBJ1-5, the complete variable domain reads DGGITQSPKYLFRKEGQNVTLSCEQNLNHDAMYWYRQDPGQGLRLIYYSQIVNDFQKGDIAEGYSVSREKKESFPLTVTSAQKNPTAFYLCASSRQGNQPQHFGDGTRLSIL.

The chain recombines TRBV30 with TRBJ2-1; 9 bases agree with TRBD1. J gave up 8 bases and V 5 bases, and 10 bases lay outside the gene matches. Germline CDR1 and CDR2: GTSNPN and SVGIG (reference sequence). The CDR3 length is 14 residues. Here the CDR3 DNA reads TGTGCCTGGCATCCGGGACAGGGTTTGTATGAGCAGTTCTTC. Its protein is CAWHPGQGLYEQFF.